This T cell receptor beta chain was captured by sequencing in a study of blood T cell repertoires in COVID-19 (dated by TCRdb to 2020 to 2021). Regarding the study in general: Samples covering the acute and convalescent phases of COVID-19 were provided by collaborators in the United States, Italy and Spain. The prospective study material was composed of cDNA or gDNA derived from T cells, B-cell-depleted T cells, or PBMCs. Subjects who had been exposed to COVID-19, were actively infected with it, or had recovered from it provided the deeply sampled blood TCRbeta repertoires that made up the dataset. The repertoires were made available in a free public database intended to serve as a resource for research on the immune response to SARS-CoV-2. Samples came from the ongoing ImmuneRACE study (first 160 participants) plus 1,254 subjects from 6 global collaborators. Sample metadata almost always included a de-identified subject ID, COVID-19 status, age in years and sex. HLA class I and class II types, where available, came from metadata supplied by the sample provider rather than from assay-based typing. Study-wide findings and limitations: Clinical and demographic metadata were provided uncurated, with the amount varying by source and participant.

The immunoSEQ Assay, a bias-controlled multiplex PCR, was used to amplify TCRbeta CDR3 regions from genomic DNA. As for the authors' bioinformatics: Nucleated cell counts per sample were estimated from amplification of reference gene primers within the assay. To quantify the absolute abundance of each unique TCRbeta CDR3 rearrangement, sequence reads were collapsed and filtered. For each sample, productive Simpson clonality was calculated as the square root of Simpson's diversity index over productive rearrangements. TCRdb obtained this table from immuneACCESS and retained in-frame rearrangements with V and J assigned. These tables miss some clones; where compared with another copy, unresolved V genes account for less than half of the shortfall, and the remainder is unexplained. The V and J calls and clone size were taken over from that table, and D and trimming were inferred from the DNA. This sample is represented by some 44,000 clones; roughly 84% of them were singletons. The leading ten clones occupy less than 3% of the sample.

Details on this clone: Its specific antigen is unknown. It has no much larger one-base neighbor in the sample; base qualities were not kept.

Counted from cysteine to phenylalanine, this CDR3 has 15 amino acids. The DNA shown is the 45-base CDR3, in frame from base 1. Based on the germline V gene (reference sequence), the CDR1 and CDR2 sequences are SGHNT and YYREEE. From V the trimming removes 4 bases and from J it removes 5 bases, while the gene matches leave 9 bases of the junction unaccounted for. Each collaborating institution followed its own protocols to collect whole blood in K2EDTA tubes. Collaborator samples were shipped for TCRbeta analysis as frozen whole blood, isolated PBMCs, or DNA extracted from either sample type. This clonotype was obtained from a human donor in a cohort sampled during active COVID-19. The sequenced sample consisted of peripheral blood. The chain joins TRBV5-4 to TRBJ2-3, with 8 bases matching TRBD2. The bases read TGTGCCAGCAGCATTACGGGGGGGCCTAAAGATACGCAGTATTTT. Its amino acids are CASSITGGPKDTQYF.